This TCR beta chain was recorded in a study of cytomegalovirus exposure and HLA in healthy donors. Study-wide findings and caveats: Researchers counted 164 TCR beta chains as cytomegalovirus-associated. Earlier results showed most TCR beta V segments being productive about 87% or about 30% of the time. Analysis was performed later, and it showed HLA-associated TCR beta chains to be more clonally expanded than equally common others.

This clone showed up just a few times. Its antigen is unknown. The PCR was carried out with 60 Vbeta primers and 13 Jbeta primers. In the authors' methods: The count from a later analysis was some 81 million unique TCR beta chains, some 9.9 million of them shared. Here immunoSEQ multiplex PCR was the method, and the copy in TCRdb shows in-frame clones only, minus some. V, J and clone size derive from that table, while D and trimming were established from the DNA sequence. The table lists fewer than 150,000 clones, 70% of them singletons. The source of this sequence is a woman aged 25 to 45 in good health and CMV-seronegative. Sequencing used PBMCs.

CDR3 region: CASSSAGTRETQYF. The CDR3 DNA sequence: TGTGCCAGCAGCTCAGCCGGGACAAGGGAGACCCAGTACTTC. This chain connects TRBV7-6 to TRBJ2-5; TRBD1 might be the D (6 bases). This CDR3 is 14 amino acids long. Trimming left V 4 bases short and J 5 bases short, with 14 bases between. Germline V gene data show CDR1 as SGHVS and CDR2 as FNYEAQ.